This section outlines one T cell receptor beta chain sequence together with its context. CDR1 and CDR2 (germline): MNHEY, SVGEGT. V lost 6 bases and J 8 bases, leaving 16 bases between the germline ends. The length of the CDR3 is 13 residues. As handled by the study authors: Amplification with reference gene primers provided the estimates of nucleated cell counts. TCRdb keeps only in-frame clones here, not all; method: immunoSEQ multiplex PCR. The V and J calls and clone size come from that table; D and trimming were worked out from the DNA. The sample has about 300,000 clones, around 90% seen once. This specimen comes from a study of blood T cell repertoires in COVID-19. At the level of the study: Sources were T cells, B-cell-depleted T cells, or PBMCs; the material itself was cDNA or gDNA.

Individuals aged roughly 18 to 95 years were recruited from about two dozen US areas. For recovered donors of Cohort 3, there were two negative PCRs, clearance, or symptom resolution. The chain uses TRBV6-2 or TRBV6-3 and TRBJ1-2, with D possibly matching TRBD1 (5 bases). The origin of this receptor is a woman under 40 who had recovered from COVID-19. Material for sequencing was PBMCs or T cells enriched from blood (not recorded which). The CDR3 DNA sequence: TGTGCCAGCAGCCCCGACAGTCTATGGGGCTACACCTTC. Its translation is CASSPDSLWGYTF.